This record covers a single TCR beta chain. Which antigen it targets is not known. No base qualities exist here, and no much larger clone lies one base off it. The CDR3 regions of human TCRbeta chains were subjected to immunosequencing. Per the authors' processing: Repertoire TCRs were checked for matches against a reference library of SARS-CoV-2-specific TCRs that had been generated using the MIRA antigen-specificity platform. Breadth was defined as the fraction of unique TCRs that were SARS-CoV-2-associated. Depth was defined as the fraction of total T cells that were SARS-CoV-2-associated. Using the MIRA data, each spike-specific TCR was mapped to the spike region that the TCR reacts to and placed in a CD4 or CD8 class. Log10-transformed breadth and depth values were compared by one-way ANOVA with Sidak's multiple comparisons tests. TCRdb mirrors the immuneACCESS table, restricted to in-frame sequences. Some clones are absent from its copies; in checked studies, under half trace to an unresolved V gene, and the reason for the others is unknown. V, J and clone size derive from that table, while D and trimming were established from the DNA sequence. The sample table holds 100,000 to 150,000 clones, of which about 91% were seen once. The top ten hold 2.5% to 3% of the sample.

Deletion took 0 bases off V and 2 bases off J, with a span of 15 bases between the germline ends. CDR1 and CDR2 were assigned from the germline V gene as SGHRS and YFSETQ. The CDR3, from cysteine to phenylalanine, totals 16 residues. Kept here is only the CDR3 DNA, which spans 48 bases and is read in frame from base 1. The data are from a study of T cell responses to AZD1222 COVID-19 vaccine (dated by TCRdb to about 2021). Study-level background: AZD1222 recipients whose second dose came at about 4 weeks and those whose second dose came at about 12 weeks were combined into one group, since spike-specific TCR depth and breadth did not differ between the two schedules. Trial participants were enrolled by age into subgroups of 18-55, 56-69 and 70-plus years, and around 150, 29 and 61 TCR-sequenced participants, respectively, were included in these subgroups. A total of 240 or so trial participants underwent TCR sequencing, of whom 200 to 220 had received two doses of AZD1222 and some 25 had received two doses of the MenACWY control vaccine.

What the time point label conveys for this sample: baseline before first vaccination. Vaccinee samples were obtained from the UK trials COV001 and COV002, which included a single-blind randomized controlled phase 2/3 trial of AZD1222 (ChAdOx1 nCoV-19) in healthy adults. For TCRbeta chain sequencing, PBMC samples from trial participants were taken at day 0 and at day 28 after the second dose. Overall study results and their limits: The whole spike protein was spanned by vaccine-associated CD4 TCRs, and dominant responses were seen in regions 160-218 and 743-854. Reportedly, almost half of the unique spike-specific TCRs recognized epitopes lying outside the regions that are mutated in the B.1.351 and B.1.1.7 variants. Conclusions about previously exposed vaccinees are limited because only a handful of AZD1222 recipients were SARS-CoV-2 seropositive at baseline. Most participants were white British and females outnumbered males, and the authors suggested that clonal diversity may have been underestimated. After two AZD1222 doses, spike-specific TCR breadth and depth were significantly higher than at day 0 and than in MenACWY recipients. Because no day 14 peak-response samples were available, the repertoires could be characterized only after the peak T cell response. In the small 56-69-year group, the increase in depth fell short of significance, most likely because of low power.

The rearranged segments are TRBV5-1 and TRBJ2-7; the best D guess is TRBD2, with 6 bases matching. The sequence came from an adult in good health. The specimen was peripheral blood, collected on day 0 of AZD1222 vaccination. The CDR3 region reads CASSLGPRDLTYEQYF. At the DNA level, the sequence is TGCGCCAGCAGCTTGGGGCCGAGGGACTTAACCTACGAGCAGTACTTC.